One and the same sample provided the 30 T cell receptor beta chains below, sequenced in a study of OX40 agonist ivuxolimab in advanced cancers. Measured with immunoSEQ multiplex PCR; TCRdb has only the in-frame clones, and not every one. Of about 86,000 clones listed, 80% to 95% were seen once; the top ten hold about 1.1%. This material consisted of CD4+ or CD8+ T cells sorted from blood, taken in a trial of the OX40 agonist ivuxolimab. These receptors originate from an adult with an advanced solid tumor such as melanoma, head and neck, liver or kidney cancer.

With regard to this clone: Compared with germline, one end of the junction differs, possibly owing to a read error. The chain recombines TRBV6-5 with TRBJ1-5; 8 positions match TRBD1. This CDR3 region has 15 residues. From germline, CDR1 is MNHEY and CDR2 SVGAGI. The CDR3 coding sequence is TGTGCCAGCAGTCACTCCGGACAGGGCACTCAGCCCCAGCATTTT. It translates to CASSHSGQGTQPQHF.

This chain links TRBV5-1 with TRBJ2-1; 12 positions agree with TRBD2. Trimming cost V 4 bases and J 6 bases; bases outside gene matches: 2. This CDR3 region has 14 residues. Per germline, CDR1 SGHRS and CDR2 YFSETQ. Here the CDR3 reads CASSATSGGNEQFF. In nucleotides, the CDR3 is TGCGCCAGCAGCGCGACTAGCGGGGGCAATGAGCAGTTCTTC.

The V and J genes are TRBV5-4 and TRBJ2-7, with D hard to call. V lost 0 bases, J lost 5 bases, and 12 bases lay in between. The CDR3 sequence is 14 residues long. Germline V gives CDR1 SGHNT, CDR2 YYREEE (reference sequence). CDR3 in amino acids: CASSLDSSSNEQYF. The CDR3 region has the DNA TGTGCCAGCAGCTTGGACAGCTCGAGCAACGAGCAGTACTTC.

The CDR3 DNA sequence: TGCGCCAGCAGACGGGGGATCCAAACTAATGAAAAACTGTTTTTT. It translates to CASRRGIQTNEKLFF. J is TRBJ1-4 and V is TRBV4-1, with D possibly TRBD1 on 5 matching bases. CDR3 length: 15 residues. The ends were cut back, 6 bases at V and 1 base at J, with 12 bases in the middle. Germline lookup yields CDR1 MGHRA and CDR2 YSYEKL.

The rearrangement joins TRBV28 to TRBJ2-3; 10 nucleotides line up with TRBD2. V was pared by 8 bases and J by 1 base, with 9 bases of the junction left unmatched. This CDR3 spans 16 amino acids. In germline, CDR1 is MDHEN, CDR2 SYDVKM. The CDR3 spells CASPPSGGGGTDTQYF. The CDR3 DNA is TGTGCCAGCCCGCCTAGCGGGGGTGGGGGCACAGATACGCAGTATTTT.

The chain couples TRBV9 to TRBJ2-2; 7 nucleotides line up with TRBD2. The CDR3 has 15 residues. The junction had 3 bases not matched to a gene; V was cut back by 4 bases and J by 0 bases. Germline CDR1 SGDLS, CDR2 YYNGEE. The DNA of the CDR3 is TGTGCCAGCAGCAGTCTAGCGGCGAACACCGGGGAGCTGTTTTTT. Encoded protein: CASSSLAANTGELFF.

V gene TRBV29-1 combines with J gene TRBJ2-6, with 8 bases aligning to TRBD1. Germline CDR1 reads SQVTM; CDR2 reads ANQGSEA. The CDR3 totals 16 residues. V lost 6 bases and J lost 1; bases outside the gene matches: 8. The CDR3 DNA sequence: TGCAGCGTGTGGACAGGGCCTGGTTCTGGGGCCAACGTCCTGACTTTC. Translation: CSVWTGPGSGANVLTF.

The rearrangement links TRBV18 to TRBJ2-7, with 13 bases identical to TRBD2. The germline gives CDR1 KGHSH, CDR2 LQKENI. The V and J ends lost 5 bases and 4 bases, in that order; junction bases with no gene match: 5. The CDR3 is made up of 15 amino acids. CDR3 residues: CASSKGLAGTYEQYF. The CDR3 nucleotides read TGTGCCAGCTCAAAGGGACTAGCGGGAACGTACGAGCAGTACTTC.

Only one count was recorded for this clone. The CDR3 here is CASSDYREQETQYF. For the CDR3, the DNA is TGTGCCAGCAGTGACTACAGGGAGCAAGAGACCCAGTACTTC. This chain uses TRBV25-1 with TRBJ2-5, with D maybe TRBD1 (6 bases). Germline-derived CDR1 and CDR2 are MGHDK and SYGVNS. V shed 3 bases and J shed 2 bases, with 10 bases lying between them. The CDR3 totals 14 residues.

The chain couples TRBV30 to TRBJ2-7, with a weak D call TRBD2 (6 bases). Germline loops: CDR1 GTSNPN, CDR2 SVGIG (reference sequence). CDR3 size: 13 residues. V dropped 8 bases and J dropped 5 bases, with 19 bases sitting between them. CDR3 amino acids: CAGWVPGRNEQYF. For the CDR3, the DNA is TGTGCCGGGTGGGTCCCGGGGAGGAACGAGCAGTACTTC.

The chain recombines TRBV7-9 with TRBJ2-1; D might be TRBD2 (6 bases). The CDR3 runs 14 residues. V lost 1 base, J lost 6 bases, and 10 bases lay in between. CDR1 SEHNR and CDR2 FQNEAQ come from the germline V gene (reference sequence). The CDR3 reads CASSLDGGVNEQFF. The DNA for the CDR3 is TGTGCCAGCAGCTTAGACGGAGGGGTCAATGAGCAGTTCTTC.

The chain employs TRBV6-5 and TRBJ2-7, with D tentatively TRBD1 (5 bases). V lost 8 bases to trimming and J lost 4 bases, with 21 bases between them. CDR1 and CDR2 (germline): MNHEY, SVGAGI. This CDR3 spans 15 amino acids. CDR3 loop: CASRGASANSYEQYF. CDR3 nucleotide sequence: TGTGCCAGCCGTGGGGCAAGCGCAAACAGTTACGAGCAGTACTTC.

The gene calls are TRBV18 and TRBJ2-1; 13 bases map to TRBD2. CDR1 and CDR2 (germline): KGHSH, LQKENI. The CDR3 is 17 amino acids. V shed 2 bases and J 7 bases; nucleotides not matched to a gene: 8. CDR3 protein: CASSPTSGRAGGNEQFF. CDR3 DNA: TGTGCCAGCTCACCAACTAGCGGGAGGGCCGGAGGGAATGAGCAGTTCTTC.

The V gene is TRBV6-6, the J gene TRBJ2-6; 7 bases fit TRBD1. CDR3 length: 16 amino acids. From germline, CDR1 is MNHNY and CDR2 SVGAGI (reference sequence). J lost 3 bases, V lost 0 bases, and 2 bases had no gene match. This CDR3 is CASSYSGGGGANVLTF. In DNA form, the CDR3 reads TGTGCCAGCAGTTACTCAGGGGGCGGTGGGGCCAACGTCCTGACTTTC.

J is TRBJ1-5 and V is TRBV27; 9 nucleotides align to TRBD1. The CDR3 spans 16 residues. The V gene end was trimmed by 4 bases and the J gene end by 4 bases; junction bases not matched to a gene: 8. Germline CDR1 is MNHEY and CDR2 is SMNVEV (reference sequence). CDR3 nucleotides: TGTGCCAGCAGTTCAACAGGGGGCATTGGTAATCAGCCCCAGCATTTT. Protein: CASSSTGGIGNQPQHF.

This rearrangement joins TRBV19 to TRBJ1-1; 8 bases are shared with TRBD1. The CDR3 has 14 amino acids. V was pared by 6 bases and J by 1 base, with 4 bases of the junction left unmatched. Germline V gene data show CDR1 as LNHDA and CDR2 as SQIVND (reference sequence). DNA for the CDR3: TGTGCCAGTAGGGGTACAGGGGGGAACACTGAAGCTTTCTTT. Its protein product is CASRGTGGNTEAFF.

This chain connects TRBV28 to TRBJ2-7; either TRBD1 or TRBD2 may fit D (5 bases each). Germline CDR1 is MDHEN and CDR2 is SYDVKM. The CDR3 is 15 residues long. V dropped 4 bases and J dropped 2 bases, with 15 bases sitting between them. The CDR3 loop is CASSSSGTGTYEQYF. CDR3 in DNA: TGTGCCAGCAGTTCTTCCGGGACGGGTACCTACGAGCAGTACTTC. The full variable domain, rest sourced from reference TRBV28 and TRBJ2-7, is DVKVTQSSRYLVKRTGEKVFLECVQDMDHENMFWYRQDPGLGLRLIYFSYDVKMKEKGDIPEGYSVSREKKERFSLILESASTNQTSMYLCASSSSGTGTYEQYFGPGTRLTVT.

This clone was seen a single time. The DNA for the CDR3 is TGCGCCAGCAGCCCCGGACAGATCCAAGAGACCCAGTACTTC. This translates into CASSPGQIQETQYF. V gene TRBV5-1 combines with J gene TRBJ2-5, with D perhaps matching TRBD1 (6 bases). Germline CDR1 is SGHRS and CDR2 is YFSETQ. The V end lost 4 bases, the J end lost 1 base, and 11 bases lay between the germline ends. The CDR3 contains 14 residues. The full variable domain, rest sourced from reference TRBV5-1 and TRBJ2-5, is KAGVTQTPRYLIKTRGQQVTLSCSPISGHRSVSWYQQTPGQGLQFLFEYFSETQRNKGNFPGRFSGRQFSNSRSEMNVSTLELGDSALYLCASSPGQIQETQYFGPGTRLLVL.

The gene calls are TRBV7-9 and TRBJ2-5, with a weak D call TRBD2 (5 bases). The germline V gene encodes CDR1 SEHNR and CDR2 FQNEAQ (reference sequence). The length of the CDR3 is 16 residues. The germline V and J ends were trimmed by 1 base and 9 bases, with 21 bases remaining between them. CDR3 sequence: CASSLVIGKGAAAQYF. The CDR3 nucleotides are TGTGCCAGCAGCTTAGTTATCGGCAAGGGCGCAGCGGCCCAGTACTTC. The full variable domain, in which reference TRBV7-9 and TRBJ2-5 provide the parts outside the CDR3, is DTGVSQNPRHKITKRGQNVTFRCDPISEHNRLYWYRQTLGQGPEFLTYFQNEAQLEKSRLLSDRFSAERPKGSFSTLEIQRTEQGDSAMYLCASSLVIGKGAAAQYFGPGTRLLVL.

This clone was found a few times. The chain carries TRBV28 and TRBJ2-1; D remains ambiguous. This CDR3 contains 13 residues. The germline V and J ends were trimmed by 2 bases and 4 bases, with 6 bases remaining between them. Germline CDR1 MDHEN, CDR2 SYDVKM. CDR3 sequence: CASSLAIYNEQFF. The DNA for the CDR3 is TGTGCCAGCAGTTTAGCCATTTACAATGAGCAGTTCTTC.

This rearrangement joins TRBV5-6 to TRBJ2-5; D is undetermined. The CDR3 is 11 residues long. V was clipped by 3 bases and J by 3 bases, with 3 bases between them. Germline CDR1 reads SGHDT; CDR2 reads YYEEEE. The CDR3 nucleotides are TGTGCCAGCAGCTATAAAGAGACCCAGTACTTC. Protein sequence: CASSYKETQYF.

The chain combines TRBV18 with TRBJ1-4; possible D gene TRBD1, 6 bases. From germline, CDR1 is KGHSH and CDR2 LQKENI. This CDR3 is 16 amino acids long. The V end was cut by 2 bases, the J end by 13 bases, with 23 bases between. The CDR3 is CASSPKNRDAVKGLFF. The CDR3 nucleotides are TGTGCCAGCTCACCAAAGAACAGGGATGCGGTGAAAGGACTGTTTTTT.

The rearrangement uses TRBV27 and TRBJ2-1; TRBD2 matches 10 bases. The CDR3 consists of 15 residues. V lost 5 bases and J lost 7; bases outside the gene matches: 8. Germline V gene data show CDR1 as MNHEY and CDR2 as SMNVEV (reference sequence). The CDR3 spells CASSTSGRARNEQFF. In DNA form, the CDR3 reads TGTGCCAGCAGTACAAGCGGGAGGGCCCGAAATGAGCAGTTCTTC.

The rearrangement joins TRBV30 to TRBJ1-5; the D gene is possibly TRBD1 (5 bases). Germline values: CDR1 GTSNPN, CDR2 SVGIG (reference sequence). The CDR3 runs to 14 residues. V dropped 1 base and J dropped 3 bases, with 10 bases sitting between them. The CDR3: CAWSEDRVNQPQHF. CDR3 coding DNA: TGTGCCTGGAGTGAAGACAGAGTCAATCAGCCCCAGCATTTT.

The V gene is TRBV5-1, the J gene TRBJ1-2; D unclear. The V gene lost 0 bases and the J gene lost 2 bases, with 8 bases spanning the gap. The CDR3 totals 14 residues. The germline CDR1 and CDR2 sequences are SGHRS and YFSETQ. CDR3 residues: CASSLGTANYGYTF. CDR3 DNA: TGCGCCAGCAGCTTGGGGACGGCAAACTATGGCTACACCTTC.

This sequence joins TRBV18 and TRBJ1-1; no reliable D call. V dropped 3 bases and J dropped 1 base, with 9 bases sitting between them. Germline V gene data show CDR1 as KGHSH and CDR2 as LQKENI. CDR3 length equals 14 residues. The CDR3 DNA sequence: TGTGCCAGCTCACCGGGCCTTTCGAACACTGAAGCTTTCTTT. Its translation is CASSPGLSNTEAFF.

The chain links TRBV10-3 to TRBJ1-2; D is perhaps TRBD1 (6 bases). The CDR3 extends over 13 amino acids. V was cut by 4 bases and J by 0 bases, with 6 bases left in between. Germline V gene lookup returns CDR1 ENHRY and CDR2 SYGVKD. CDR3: CAISGGPNYGYTF. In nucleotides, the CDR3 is TGTGCCATCAGTGGGGGGCCTAACTATGGCTACACCTTC.

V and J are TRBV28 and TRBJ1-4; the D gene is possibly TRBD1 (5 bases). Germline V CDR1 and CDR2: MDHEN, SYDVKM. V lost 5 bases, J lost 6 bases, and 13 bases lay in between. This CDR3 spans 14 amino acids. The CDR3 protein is CASSLTGGYEKLFF. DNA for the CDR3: TGTGCCAGCAGTCTCACGGGGGGATATGAAAAACTGTTTTTT.

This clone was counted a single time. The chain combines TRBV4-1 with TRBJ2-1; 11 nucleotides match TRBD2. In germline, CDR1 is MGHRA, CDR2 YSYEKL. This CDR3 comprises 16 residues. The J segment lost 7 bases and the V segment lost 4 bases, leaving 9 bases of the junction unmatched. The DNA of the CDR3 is TGCGCCAGCAGCCTACAAATAGCGGGAGGGCTGAATGAGCAGTTCTTC. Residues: CASSLQIAGGLNEQFF.

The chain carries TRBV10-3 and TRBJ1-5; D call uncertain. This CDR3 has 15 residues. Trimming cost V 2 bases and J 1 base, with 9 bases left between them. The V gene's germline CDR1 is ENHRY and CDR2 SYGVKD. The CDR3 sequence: CAISEGGSSNQPQHF. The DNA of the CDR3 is TGTGCCATCAGTGAGGGCGGGTCGAGCAATCAGCCCCAGCATTTT.